One sample yielded the 24 T cell receptor beta chains listed below, sequenced in a study of shared clonotypes between healthy human individuals. Produced via immunoSEQ multiplex PCR; TCRdb's table is partial and in-frame only. Among roughly 1 million clones listed, roughly 75% were seen once. The sequenced sample was memory CD4+ T cells sorted from blood. Indicated subset: CD45RA-negative fraction. The receptors derive from a man younger than 35 in good health.

The V and J genes are TRBV19 and TRBJ1-1; 7 bases map to TRBD1. The germline gives CDR1 LNHDA, CDR2 SQIVND (reference sequence). This CDR3 contains 14 residues. The V and J ends lost 5 bases and 3 bases, in that order; junction bases with no gene match: 6. This CDR3 reads CASSPTGIHTEAFF. The DNA for the CDR3 is TGTGCCAGTAGTCCGACAGGGATACACACTGAAGCTTTCTTT.

This clone was counted once. The genes are TRBV18 and TRBJ1-2, with D perhaps matching TRBD1 (5 bases). Germline V gene sequence: CDR1 KGHSH, CDR2 LQKENI. V lost 1 base, J lost 4 bases, and 13 bases lay in between. The CDR3 spans 15 residues. The CDR3: CASSPLSTDLYGYTF. CDR3 DNA: TGTGCCAGCTCACCACTCTCGACAGACCTCTATGGCTACACCTTC.

About this clone: This same CDR3 is encoded by further DNA sequences in the sample. The gene calls are TRBV28 and TRBJ1-1, with 8 nucleotides matching TRBD1. V lost 4 bases, J lost 1 base, and 2 bases stayed unmatched. CDR3 length equals 14 residues. Germline V gene sequence: CDR1 MDHEN, CDR2 SYDVKM. The chain's CDR3 is CASSSGTGNTEAFF. CDR3 DNA sequence: TGTGCCAGCAGTTCCGGGACAGGGAACACTGAAGCTTTCTTT.

In its sample, this clone was seen once. The rearrangement links TRBV5-6 to TRBJ1-2; D not resolved. V was trimmed by 4 bases and J by 0 bases, leaving 16 bases between them. The CDR3 is 16 amino acids. Looked up from germline, CDR1 is SGHDT and CDR2 is YYEEEE. This chain's CDR3 is CASSKLHLSSNYGYTF. CDR3 nucleotide sequence: TGTGCCAGCAGCAAACTACACCTGTCCTCTAACTATGGCTACACCTTC.

CDR3 in amino acids: CASSDLGRNYGYTF. The CDR3 coding sequence is TGTGCCAGCAGTGATTTGGGGCGGAACTATGGCTACACCTTC. This rearrangement joins TRBV6-1 to TRBJ1-2; TRBD1 is a possible D gene (5 bases). The CDR3 has 14 amino acids. Germline-derived CDR1 and CDR2 are MNHNS and SASEGT. Trimming took off 3 bases at V and 2 bases at J, with 10 bases between the two ends.

The J gene is TRBJ2-2, the V gene TRBV19, with TRBD1 matching over 9 bases. The CDR3 runs 15 residues. The J segment lost 3 bases and the V segment lost 4 bases, leaving 3 bases of the junction unmatched. Germline V gene lookup returns CDR1 LNHDA and CDR2 SQIVND (reference sequence). CDR3 region: CASSTRDRDTGELFF. The CDR3 DNA reads TGTGCCAGTAGTACACGGGACAGGGACACCGGGGAGCTGTTTTTT.

In regard to this clone: Other nucleotide sequences from this sample produce the same CDR3. The chain combines TRBV4-1 with TRBJ1-2; TRBD1 might be the D (5 bases). V was pared by 1 base and J by 0 bases, with 6 bases between. Germline values: CDR1 MGHRA, CDR2 YSYEKL. The CDR3 totals 14 residues. The CDR3 bases are TGCGCCAGCAGCCAAGGGGACGCTAACTATGGCTACACCTTC. It is translated as CASSQGDANYGYTF.

This rearrangement joins TRBV29-1 to TRBJ2-5, with 12 bases lining up with TRBD2. The germline V gene has CDR1 SQVTM and CDR2 ANQGSEA. V shed 7 bases and J 1 base; nucleotides not matched to a gene: 10. This CDR3 is 16 amino acids long. CDR3 in DNA: TGCAGCGCCTCAACTAGCGGGAGGACCTCCCAAGAGACCCAGTACTTC. Translation: CSASTSGRTSQETQYF.

The chain uses TRBV7-2 and TRBJ2-1; the match to TRBD2 covers 8 bases. Germline lookup yields CDR1 SGHTA and CDR2 FQGNSA. Trimming cost V 5 bases and J 2 bases; bases outside gene matches: 5. The CDR3 runs 15 residues. The CDR3 sequence: CASSPPGGAYNEQFF. The CDR3 DNA reads as TGTGCCAGCAGCCCCCCCGGGGGGGCCTACAATGAGCAGTTCTTC.

The J gene is TRBJ2-5, the V gene TRBV2, with 8 bases identical to TRBD2. Trimming took 6 bases from V and 4 from J; bases not matched to a gene: 7. The CDR3 totals 14 residues. The germline CDR1 and CDR2 sequences are SNHLY and FYNNEI. The CDR3 bases are TGTGCCAGCAGCGCCGGGACTAGGGGAGAGACCCAGTACTTC. Protein: CASSAGTRGETQYF.

This chain joins TRBV6-5 and TRBJ2-5; TRBD2 might be the D (5 bases). Germline V lookup: CDR1 MNHEY, CDR2 SVGAGI. The CDR3 contains 11 residues. V was shortened by 6 bases and J by 4 bases, with 6 bases between the two germline ends. The CDR3 DNA reads as TGTGCCAGCAGAACTAGAGAGACCCAGTACTTC. This encodes CASRTRETQYF.

The chain employs TRBV28 and TRBJ1-4; 8 nucleotides match TRBD1. The V and J ends lost 6 bases and 3 bases, in that order; junction bases with no gene match: 6. The CDR3 length is 15 residues. CDR1 is MDHEN, CDR2 SYDVKM, per germline. The CDR3 sequence is CASRQQGGSNEKLFF. CDR3 sequence (DNA): TGTGCCAGCAGGCAACAGGGGGGATCTAATGAAAAACTGTTTTTT.

V usage is TRBV28 and J usage is TRBJ2-7; D not resolved. The germline V gene encodes CDR1 MDHEN and CDR2 SYDVKM. The length of the CDR3 is 11 residues. The V gene lost 2 bases and the J gene lost 6 bases, with 5 bases spanning the gap. In DNA form, the CDR3 reads TGTGCCAGCAGTTTAAAGGTCGAGCAGTACTTC. It specifies CASSLKVEQYF.

The chain links TRBV10-1 to TRBJ2-2, with D uncertain. Trimming left V 4 bases short and J 6 bases short, with 9 bases between. There are 13 residues in the CDR3. Germline CDR1 reads WNHNN; CDR2 reads SYGVQD (reference sequence). The CDR3 region is CASSAQYPGELFF. The CDR3 nucleotides read TGCGCCAGCAGTGCGCAGTATCCCGGGGAGCTGTTTTTT.

The J gene is TRBJ2-6, the V gene TRBV28; D call uncertain. The CDR3 loop spans 16 amino acids. The germline gives CDR1 MDHEN, CDR2 SYDVKM. V was cut by 2 bases and J by 5 bases, with 13 bases left in between. CDR3 DNA sequence: TGTGCCAGCAGTTTACGCGCCTTACCACGGGCCAACGTCCTGACTTTC. As protein: CASSLRALPRANVLTF.

The chain links TRBV6-1 to TRBJ2-7; 8 bases line up with TRBD1. J gave up 2 bases and V 8 bases, and 5 bases lay outside the gene matches. CDR3 length: 13 amino acids. CDR1 is MNHNS, CDR2 SASEGT, per germline. This chain's CDR3 is CASGTGQTYEQYF. The CDR3 DNA follows: TGTGCCAGCGGGACAGGTCAAACCTACGAGCAGTACTTC.

This chain connects TRBV19 to TRBJ2-1; 10 bases agree with TRBD2. This CDR3 region has 18 residues. The V gene's germline CDR1 is LNHDA and CDR2 SQIVND (reference sequence). Trimming cost V 1 base and J 9 bases; bases outside gene matches: 15. CDR3 loop: CASSIGPSGGRTYAEQFF. CDR3 nucleotides: TGTGCCAGTAGTATAGGGCCTAGCGGGGGCCGAACGTATGCTGAGCAGTTCTTC.

This clone came up a few times. The chain links TRBV9 to TRBJ2-2; unclear D gene. The CDR3 contains 13 residues. Trimming removed 3 bases from V and 3 bases from J, with 6 bases in between. CDR1 is SGDLS, CDR2 YYNGEE, per germline. The CDR3 reads CASSGRYTGELFF. CDR3 bases: TGTGCCAGCAGCGGAAGATACACCGGGGAGCTGTTTTTT.

This clone was counted at least ten times. The same CDR3 arises from other DNA sequences in this sample as well. The CDR3 loop reads CASKAGTSGGAETQYF. DNA for the CDR3: TGTGCCAGCAAAGCCGGGACTAGCGGGGGAGCAGAGACCCAGTACTTC. J is TRBJ2-5 and V is TRBV25-1, with 14 bases fitting TRBD2. This CDR3 has 16 residues. CDR1 is MGHDK and CDR2 is SYGVNS in the germline V gene. Trimming removed 7 bases from V and 4 bases from J; junction bases left unmatched: 8.

J is TRBJ2-7 and V is TRBV7-9; D gene uncertain. CDR1 is SEHNR, CDR2 FQNEAQ, per germline (reference sequence). CDR3 length equals 12 residues. The germline V and J ends were trimmed by 2 bases and 6 bases, with 8 bases remaining between them. DNA for the CDR3: TGTGCCAGCAGCTTAATCGGCTCCGAGCAGTACTTC. It specifies CASSLIGSEQYF.

The J gene is TRBJ1-2, the V gene TRBV10-3; TRBD1 is a possible D gene (5 bases). The germline gives CDR1 ENHRY, CDR2 SYGVKD. V lost 7 bases and J 10 bases, leaving 16 bases between the germline ends. The CDR3 totals 12 residues. CDR3 sequence: CAITPGPPDYTF. CDR3 nucleotides: TGTGCCATCACCCCGGGACCTCCAGACTACACCTTC.

Concerning this clone itself: Distinct nucleotide sequences in the sample also encode this CDR3. J is TRBJ2-7 and V is TRBV5-1, with TRBD1 identical over 10 bases. CDR1 is SGHRS and CDR2 is YFSETQ in the germline V gene. J was trimmed by 6 bases and V by 4 bases; bases with no gene match: 7. CDR3 size: 14 residues. The CDR3 here is CASSPRQGAREQYF. DNA for the CDR3: TGCGCCAGCAGCCCCCGACAGGGGGCTCGCGAGCAGTACTTC.

V gene TRBV6-5 combines with J gene TRBJ2-7; 8 bases match TRBD2. Germline loops: CDR1 MNHEY, CDR2 SVGAGI. Germline trimming cut 9 bases from V and 12 bases from J; bases unmatched to any gene: 19. CDR3 length: 14 amino acids. The CDR3 DNA follows: TGTGCCAGTGATCTAGCGGGCGTTGGCCTCGGGCGGTACTTC. This sequence encodes CASDLAGVGLGRYF.

J is TRBJ2-1 and V is TRBV29-1; 10 nucleotides align to TRBD1. Germline V lookup: CDR1 SQVTM, CDR2 ANQGSEA. V lost 0 bases, J lost 10 bases, and 3 bases stayed unmatched. CDR3 length equals 13 residues. CDR3 nucleotide sequence: TGCAGCGTTGAAGACGACAGGGGGCCCGAGCAGTTCTTC. The encoded protein is CSVEDDRGPEQFF.